One T cell receptor (beta chain) is described in this entry. Its specificity is unknown. The RNA, roughly 0.45 to 1 ug, was put through reverse transcription using random hexamers. Amplification of TCR beta CDR3 across 54 Vbeta and 13 Jbeta was performed with immunoSEQ multiplex PCR. TCRdb redid the calling of the immunoSEQ multiplex PCR reads with MiXCR, one entry per CDR3 protein. The sample consists of 200,000 to 300,000 distinct CDR3 sequences, about 96% of them appearing once. This sample is drawn from a study of CD8 T cells in Susac syndrome. Study details: When blood was drawn, the patients with Susac syndrome were therapy-naive, on corticosteroids, or on intravenous immunoglobulin alone.

Study observations and caveats: Acknowledgment was made by the study that its TCR sequencing and HLA analysis involved a relatively small number of individuals.

The germline CDR1 and CDR2 sequences are DFQATT and SNEGSKA (reference sequence). V dropped 3 bases and J dropped 3 bases, with 15 bases sitting between them. The CDR3 has 15 amino acids. The V call is TRBV20-1, the J call TRBJ2-4; maybe TRBD2 (5 bases). This TCR was sampled from a human donor with Susac syndrome. The material sequenced was CD4+ T cells from PBMCs. CDR3 amino acids: CSARFRGPDKNIQYF. CDR3 coding DNA: TGCAGTGCTAGGTTTCGAGGGCCGGACAAAAACATTCAGTACTTC.